This TCR beta chain was retrieved from a study of blood T cell repertoires in COVID-19. Using immunoSEQ multiplex PCR, the repertoire was profiled, and TCRdb retains in-frame clones only, with some absent. The data hold roughly 250,000 clones, with about four fifths observed a single time. Germline loops: CDR1 LGHNA, CDR2 YNFKEQ. Trimming stripped 0 bases from V and 3 bases from J, with 11 bases between. The CDR3 length is 15 residues. The V gene is TRBV4-2, the J gene TRBJ1-2; tentative D call: TRBD1 (6 bases). The sequence came from a woman in her forties who had been exposed to COVID-19. Source material: PBMCs or T cells enriched from blood (not recorded which). CDR3 sequence (DNA): TGTGCCAGCAGCCAAGATGGGGGGGCCGACTATGGCTACACCTTC. Translating gives CASSQDGGADYGYTF.